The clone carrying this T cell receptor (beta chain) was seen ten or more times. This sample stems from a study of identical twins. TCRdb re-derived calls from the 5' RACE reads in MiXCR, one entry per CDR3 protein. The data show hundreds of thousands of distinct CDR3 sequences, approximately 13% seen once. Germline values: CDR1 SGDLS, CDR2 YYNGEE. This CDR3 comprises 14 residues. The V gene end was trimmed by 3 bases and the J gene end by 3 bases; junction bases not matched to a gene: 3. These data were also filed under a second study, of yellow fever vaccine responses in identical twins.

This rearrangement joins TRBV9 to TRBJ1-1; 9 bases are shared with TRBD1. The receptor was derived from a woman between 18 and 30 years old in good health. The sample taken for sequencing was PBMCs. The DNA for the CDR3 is TGTGCCAGCAGCGGGACAGGGGAGTACACTGAAGCTTTCTTT. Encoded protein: CASSGTGEYTEAFF.